This T cell receptor (beta chain) was found in a study of tumor-infiltrating lymphocytes in oesophageal squamous cell carcinoma. TCRdb called the PCR reads again in MiXCR, with one record for every CDR3 protein. The sample gives roughly 20,000 distinct CDR3 sequences, roughly two fifths of which show up once; roughly a tenth is in the top ten. The CDR3 loop spans 12 amino acids. Trimming pared 2 bases from V and 5 bases from J, leaving 6 bases between. Sample: normal esophageal tissue next to the tumor. This rearrangement joins TRBV12-3 or TRBV12-4 to TRBJ1-2; D not certain. The sequence came from a male donor with esophageal squamous cell carcinoma. Here the CDR3 reads CASSLWGYGYTF. In DNA form, the CDR3 reads TGTGCCAGCAGTTTATGGGGTTATGGCTACACCTTC.